The TCR beta chain under discussion was sequenced for a study of CD4 T cells in relation to SARS-CoV-2 and coronaviruses. Whole-study findings and limits: This crossreactivity analysis covered spike protein alone, no other viral proteins.

Sequencing was performed with immunoSEQ multiplex PCR; in TCRdb, only in-frame clones are kept and a portion is missing. The table shows 25,000 to 35,000 clones, with 72% occurring only once. The unexposed donors gave CD4+ T cells in about 2010-2019, prior to COVID-19. CD4+ T cells were isolated from the cells after more than 8 days of culture. On this clone: The antigen remains undetermined.

The TCR sequence derives from a human donor in good health. Material: CD4+ T cells from PBMCs, cultured in vitro.

CDR3 DNA sequence: TGTGCCAGCAGACTAGCGGGGGGGGGCTACAATGAGCAGTTCTTC. Its protein product is CASRLAGGGYNEQFF. The V call is TRBV27, the J call TRBJ2-1; 13 bases line up with TRBD2. V dropped 6 bases and J dropped 3; count of bases not matched to a gene: 2. The germline V gene encodes CDR1 MNHEY and CDR2 SMNVEV (reference sequence). The CDR3 contains 15 residues.